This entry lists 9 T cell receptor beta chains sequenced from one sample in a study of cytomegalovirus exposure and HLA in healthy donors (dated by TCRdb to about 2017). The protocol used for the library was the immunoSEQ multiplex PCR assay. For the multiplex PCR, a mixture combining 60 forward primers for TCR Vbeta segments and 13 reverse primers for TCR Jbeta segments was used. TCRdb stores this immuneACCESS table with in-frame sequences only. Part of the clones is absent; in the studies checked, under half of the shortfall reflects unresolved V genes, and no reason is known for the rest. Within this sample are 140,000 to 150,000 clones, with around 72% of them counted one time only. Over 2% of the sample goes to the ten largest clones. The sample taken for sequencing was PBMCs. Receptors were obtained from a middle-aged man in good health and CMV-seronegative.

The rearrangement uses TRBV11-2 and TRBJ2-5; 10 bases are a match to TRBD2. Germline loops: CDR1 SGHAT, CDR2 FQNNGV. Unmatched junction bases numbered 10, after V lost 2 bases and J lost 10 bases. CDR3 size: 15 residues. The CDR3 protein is CASSLSSSGGRGQYF. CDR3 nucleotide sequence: TGTGCCAGCAGCTTAAGTTCTAGCGGGGGCAGGGGCCAGTACTTC.

DNA for the CDR3: TGTGCCAGCAGTTTAAGACAGGGGGCTCATGGCTACACCTTC. This encodes CASSLRQGAHGYTF. The chain has TRBV2 and TRBJ1-2, with 10 bases matching TRBD1. Per germline, CDR1 SNHLY and CDR2 FYNNEI. The CDR3 loop spans 14 amino acids. V lost 5 bases and J lost 6; bases outside the gene matches: 6.

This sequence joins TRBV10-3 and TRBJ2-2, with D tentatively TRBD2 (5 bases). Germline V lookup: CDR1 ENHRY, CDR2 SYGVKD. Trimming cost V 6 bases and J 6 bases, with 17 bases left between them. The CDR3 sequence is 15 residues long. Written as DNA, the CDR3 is TGTGCCATCAGGAATCCCTCACTAGTTCCCGGGGAGCTGTTTTTT. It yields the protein CAIRNPSLVPGELFF.

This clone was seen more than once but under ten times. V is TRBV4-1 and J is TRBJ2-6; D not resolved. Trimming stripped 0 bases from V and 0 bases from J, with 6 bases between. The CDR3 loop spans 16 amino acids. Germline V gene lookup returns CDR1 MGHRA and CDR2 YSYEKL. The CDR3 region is CASSQDYGSGANVLTF. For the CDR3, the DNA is TGCGCCAGCAGCCAAGACTACGGCTCTGGGGCCAACGTCCTGACTTTC.

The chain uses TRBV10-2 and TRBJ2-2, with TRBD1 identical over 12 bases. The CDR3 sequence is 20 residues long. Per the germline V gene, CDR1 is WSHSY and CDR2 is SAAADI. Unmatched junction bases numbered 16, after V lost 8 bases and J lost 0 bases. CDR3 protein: CASLIEGTGGFHANTGELFF. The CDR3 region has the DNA TGCGCCAGCCTCATAGAGGGGACAGGGGGCTTTCACGCGAACACCGGGGAGCTGTTTTTT.

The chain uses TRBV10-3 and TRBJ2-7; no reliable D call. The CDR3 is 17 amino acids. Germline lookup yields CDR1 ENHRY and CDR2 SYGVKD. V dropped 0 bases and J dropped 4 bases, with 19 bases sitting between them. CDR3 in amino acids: CAISESLGLGSTYEQYF. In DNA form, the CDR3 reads TGTGCCATCAGTGAGTCTCTAGGTCTTGGCTCCACGTACGAGCAGTACTTC.

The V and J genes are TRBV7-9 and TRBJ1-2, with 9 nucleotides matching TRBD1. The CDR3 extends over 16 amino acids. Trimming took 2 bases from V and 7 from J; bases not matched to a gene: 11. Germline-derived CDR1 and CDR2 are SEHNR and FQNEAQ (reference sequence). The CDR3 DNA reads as TGTGCCAGCAGCTTAATCAACGACAGGGGGGATTTTGGCTACACCTTC. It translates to CASSLINDRGDFGYTF.

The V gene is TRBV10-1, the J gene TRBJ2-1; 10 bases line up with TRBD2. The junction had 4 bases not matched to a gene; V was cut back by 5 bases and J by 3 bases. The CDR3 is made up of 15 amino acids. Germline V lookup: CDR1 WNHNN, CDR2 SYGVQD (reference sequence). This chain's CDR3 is CASSPWTSGYNEQFF. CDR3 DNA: TGCGCCAGCAGTCCTTGGACTAGCGGCTACAATGAGCAGTTCTTC.

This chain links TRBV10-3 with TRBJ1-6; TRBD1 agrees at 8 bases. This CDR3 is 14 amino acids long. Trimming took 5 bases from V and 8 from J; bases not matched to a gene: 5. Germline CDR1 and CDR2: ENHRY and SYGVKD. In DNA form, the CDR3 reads TGTGCCATCAGTAGAGGACAGGGAGATTCACCCCTCCACTTT. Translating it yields CAISRGQGDSPLHF.